This entry lists 23 T cell receptor beta chains sequenced from one sample in a study of T cell changes during pregnancy in multiple sclerosis. Sequencing used immunoSEQ multiplex PCR; TCRdb keeps in-frame clones, though not all of them. The profile shows 25,000 to 30,000 clones, under 90% of them singletons. The material sequenced was CD4+ T cells from peripheral blood mononuclear cells, taken in the first trimester of pregnancy. These receptors came from a female donor in good health, enrolled as a control in a pregnancy study.

The chain carries TRBV5-6 and TRBJ1-2; D perhaps matches TRBD1 (6 bases). The germline V gene has CDR1 SGHDT and CDR2 YYEEEE. This CDR3 spans 13 amino acids. V was clipped by 5 bases and J by 8 bases, with 16 bases between them. The CDR3: CASRQTGPGGYTF. CDR3 DNA: TGTGCCAGCAGACAGACAGGCCCCGGGGGCTACACCTTC.

This clone occurred once. The rearrangement joins TRBV10-3 to TRBJ1-6; maybe TRBD1 (5 bases). CDR3 size: 13 residues. In germline, CDR1 is ENHRY, CDR2 SYGVKD. The V and J ends lost 7 bases and 6 bases respectively, with 10 bases between them. In DNA, the CDR3 is TGTGCCATCACCGACGGGGGTAATTCACCCCTCCACTTT. Translation gives CAITDGGNSPLHF.

In DNA, the CDR3 is TGTGCCAGCAGCTTAGAAGGGGGTAACTATGGCTACACCTTC. Residues: CASSLEGGNYGYTF. The rearrangement links TRBV11-2 to TRBJ1-2; D might be TRBD1 (6 bases). The V end was cut by 0 bases, the J end by 1 base, with 6 bases between. This CDR3 region has 14 residues. The V gene's germline CDR1 is SGHAT and CDR2 FQNNGV. The entire variable domain, with the rest obtained from reference TRBV11-2 and TRBJ1-2, is as follows: EAGVAQSPRYKIIEKRQSVAFWCNPISGHATLYWYQQILGQGPKLLIQFQNNGVVDDSQLPKDRFSAERLKGVDSTLKIQPAKLEDSAVYLCASSLEGGNYGYTFGSGTRLTVV.

The chain links TRBV6-5 to TRBJ2-5, with 11 nucleotides matching TRBD2. The CDR3 extends over 15 amino acids. The germline CDR1 and CDR2 sequences are MNHEY and SVGAGI. V lost 3 bases and J lost 2; bases outside the gene matches: 2. The CDR3 bases are TGTGCCAGCAGTTATCTAGCGGGAGGACAAGAGACCCAGTACTTC. Translating it yields CASSYLAGGQETQYF.

The J gene is TRBJ2-1, the V gene TRBV28; maybe TRBD2 (6 bases). This CDR3 is 15 amino acids long. V dropped 2 bases and J dropped 9 bases, with 17 bases sitting between them. Germline V lookup: CDR1 MDHEN, CDR2 SYDVKM. DNA of the CDR3: TGTGCCAGCAGTTTAGGAGGGGTCCTACAAGGTGAGCAGTTCTTC. Translation gives CASSLGGVLQGEQFF.

This sequence joins TRBV5-5 and TRBJ1-4; D is undetermined. V was trimmed by 0 bases and J by 3 bases, leaving 9 bases between them. Germline-derived CDR1 and CDR2 are SGHKS and YYEKEE (reference sequence). This CDR3 contains 15 residues. Written as DNA, the CDR3 is TGTGCCAGCAGCTTGGACAGTTGGCCTAATGAAAAACTGTTTTTT. This sequence encodes CASSLDSWPNEKLFF.

The table lists this clone with a few counts. The V and J genes are TRBV6-4 and TRBJ2-6; D is perhaps TRBD1 (6 bases). The CDR3 is made up of 17 amino acids. Germline V gene sequence: CDR1 MRHNA, CDR2 SNTAGT. V lost 2 bases to trimming and J lost 0 bases, with 11 bases between them. The CDR3 spells CASSDGTPDSGANVLTF. DNA for the CDR3: TGTGCCAGCAGTGACGGGACACCTGACTCTGGGGCCAACGTCCTGACTTTC.

This chain connects TRBV2 to TRBJ2-5; TRBD2 is a possible D gene (6 bases). Germline CDR1 is SNHLY and CDR2 is FYNNEI. V was trimmed by 0 bases and J by 5 bases, leaving 10 bases between them. The length of the CDR3 is 14 residues. The CDR3 DNA sequence: TGTGCCAGCAGTGAAGCTGGGACTGGGGAGACCCAGTACTTC. Its translation: CASSEAGTGETQYF. Combining the CDR3 with reference TRBV2 and TRBJ2-5 gives the whole variable domain EPEVTQTPSHQVTQMGQEVILRCVPISNHLYFYWYRQILGQKVEFLVSFYNNEISEKSEIFDDQFSVERPDGSNFTLKIRSTKLEDSAMYFCASSEAGTGETQYFGPGTRLLVL.

The chain employs TRBV18 and TRBJ2-3; D is unresolved. Germline CDR1 KGHSH, CDR2 LQKENI. This CDR3 contains 13 residues. Between the trimmed V and J ends, which lost 3 bases and 0 bases, there was a span of 4 bases. CDR3 sequence reads: CASSPASTDTQYF. As DNA, the CDR3 is TGTGCCAGCTCACCGGCCAGCACAGATACGCAGTATTTT.

This clone was seen once. This rearrangement joins TRBV27 to TRBJ2-1; TRBD2 agrees at 8 bases. Germline-derived CDR1 and CDR2 are MNHEY and SMNVEV (reference sequence). The CDR3 is 17 residues long. The trim removed 2 bases at V and 0 bases at J, leaving 6 bases unmatched. In DNA form, the CDR3 reads TGTGCCAGCAGTTTACCTAGCGGGCCAAGCTCCTACAATGAGCAGTTCTTC. It encodes CASSLPSGPSSYNEQFF.

The chain is built from TRBV28 and TRBJ2-5; tentatively, D is TRBD1 (6 bases). This CDR3 contains 14 residues. Germline CDR1 reads MDHEN; CDR2 reads SYDVKM. Deletions cut 6 bases from V and 2 bases from J, with 13 bases between. CDR3 coding DNA: TGTGCCAGCAGGGGAACCGGGACACAAGAGACCCAGTACTTC. Protein sequence: CASRGTGTQETQYF. The variable domain in full, with the rest retrieved from reference TRBV28 and TRBJ2-5, is DVKVTQSSRYLVKRTGEKVFLECVQDMDHENMFWYRQDPGLGLRLIYFSYDVKMKEKGDIPEGYSVSREKKERFSLILESASTNQTSMYLCASRGTGTQETQYFGPGTRLLVL.

The chain employs TRBV7-2 and TRBJ1-1; D not resolved. The length of the CDR3 is 13 residues. V was shortened by 1 base and J by 11 bases, with 14 bases between the two germline ends. Germline assignment: CDR1 SGHTA and CDR2 FQGNSA. CDR3 nucleotides: TGTGCCAGCAGCTTAGACCCGGGAATGTATGCTTTCTTT. Protein: CASSLDPGMYAFF.

The rearrangement joins TRBV6-1 to TRBJ1-4; tentative D call: TRBD1 (6 bases). Germline V gene sequence: CDR1 MNHNS, CDR2 SASEGT. V shed 10 bases and J shed 4 bases, with 13 bases lying between them. The CDR3 is made up of 13 amino acids. In DNA, the CDR3 is TGTGCCACCGAGGGACAATTTAATGAAAAACTGTTTTTT. Amino acid sequence: CATEGQFNEKLFF.

The rearrangement joins TRBV4-3 to TRBJ2-5; 7 nucleotides match TRBD1. From germline, CDR1 is LGHNA and CDR2 YSLEER. This CDR3 is 16 amino acids long. V gave up 0 bases and J gave up 6 bases; unmatched junction bases: 10. CDR3 nucleotides: TGCGCCAGCAGCCAAGACCACGAGGGGGCATTAAAGACCCAGTACTTC. It translates to CASSQDHEGALKTQYF.

V usage is TRBV11-2 and J usage is TRBJ2-5; the match to TRBD2 covers 13 bases. V dropped 6 bases and J dropped 5; count of bases not matched to a gene: 15. CDR1 is SGHAT and CDR2 is FQNNGV in the germline V gene. CDR3 length: 18 amino acids. The CDR3 loop is CASRLWRLAGGLGETQYF. CDR3 coding DNA: TGTGCCAGCAGATTGTGGCGACTAGCGGGAGGTCTGGGGGAGACCCAGTACTTC. Together with reference TRBV11-2 and TRBJ2-5, the CDR3 gives the full variable domain: EAGVAQSPRYKIIEKRQSVAFWCNPISGHATLYWYQQILGQGPKLLIQFQNNGVVDDSQLPKDRFSAERLKGVDSTLKIQPAKLEDSAVYLCASRLWRLAGGLGETQYFGPGTRLLVL.

This chain links TRBV5-1 with TRBJ1-2; perhaps TRBD1 as D (5 bases). V lost 0 bases to trimming and J lost 4 bases, with 13 bases between them. There are 15 residues in the CDR3. Germline loops: CDR1 SGHRS, CDR2 YFSETQ. CDR3 nucleotides: TGCGCCAGCAGCTTGGATCCAGGGCAACCCTATGGCTACACCTTC. Translation: CASSLDPGQPYGYTF.

The chain employs TRBV6-1 and TRBJ1-1, with 7 bases fitting TRBD1. The germline V gene encodes CDR1 MNHNS and CDR2 SASEGT. The CDR3 has 15 residues. Germline trimming cut 2 bases from V and 1 base from J; bases unmatched to any gene: 4. The CDR3 region is CASSESGTANTEAFF. CDR3 nucleotide sequence: TGTGCCAGCAGTGAATCCGGGACAGCGAACACTGAAGCTTTCTTT.

The chain carries TRBV27 and TRBJ2-1; the D gene is possibly TRBD2 (6 bases). Trimming cost V 5 bases and J 2 bases, with 13 bases left between them. Germline CDR1 is MNHEY and CDR2 is SMNVEV (reference sequence). CDR3 length: 15 amino acids. CDR3 nucleotide sequence: TGTGCCAGCAGTCCCCGGGACTCCGCCTACAATGAGCAGTTCTTC. This codes for CASSPRDSAYNEQFF.

The V and J genes are TRBV28 and TRBJ1-1; 9 bases map to TRBD1. Trimming removed 3 bases from V and 10 bases from J; junction bases left unmatched: 9. CDR1 and CDR2 (germline): MDHEN, SYDVKM. This CDR3 has 14 amino acids. CDR3 coding DNA: TGTGCCAGCAGTTTGCAGGGACAGGGAAGGGGAGCTTTCTTT. This codes for CASSLQGQGRGAFF.

V gene TRBV5-4 combines with J gene TRBJ2-1, with 8 positions matching TRBD2. Germline CDR1 SGHNT, CDR2 YYREEE (reference sequence). After removal of 2 bases from V and 2 bases from J, the junction contained 9 bases not matched to a gene. The CDR3 is 17 residues long. The CDR3 here is CASSFGGGLDPYNEQFF. The CDR3 bases are TGTGCCAGCAGCTTTGGAGGGGGACTAGACCCCTACAATGAGCAGTTCTTC.

This rearrangement joins TRBV7-9 to TRBJ2-5; 10 bases match TRBD1. V lost 7 bases, J lost 5 bases, and 13 bases stayed unmatched. Germline V CDR1 and CDR2: SEHNR, FQNEAQ (reference sequence). The CDR3 runs 16 residues. CDR3 bases: TGTGCCAGCACCCACCCCCTCCCGGGACAGGGGGAGACCCAGTACTTC. Translated: CASTHPLPGQGETQYF.

This clone was seen just once. J is TRBJ2-7 and V is TRBV10-3; 10 positions match TRBD1. The germline V gene has CDR1 ENHRY and CDR2 SYGVKD. Germline trimming cut 4 bases from V and 4 bases from J; bases unmatched to any gene: 4. The CDR3 is 14 residues long. CDR3 coding DNA: TGTGCCATCAGTGGAGGGACAGGGGTATACGAGCAGTACTTC. This gives the protein CAISGGTGVYEQYF.

This chain connects TRBV6-6 to TRBJ2-1; 13 bases fit TRBD2. V was clipped by 7 bases and J by 10 bases; unmatched bases: 10. CDR1 MNHNY and CDR2 SVGAGI come from the germline V gene (reference sequence). The length of the CDR3 is 15 residues. The CDR3 reads CASTFGTSGVSEQFF. As DNA, the CDR3 is TGTGCCAGCACCTTCGGGACTAGCGGGGTCTCGGAGCAGTTCTTC.